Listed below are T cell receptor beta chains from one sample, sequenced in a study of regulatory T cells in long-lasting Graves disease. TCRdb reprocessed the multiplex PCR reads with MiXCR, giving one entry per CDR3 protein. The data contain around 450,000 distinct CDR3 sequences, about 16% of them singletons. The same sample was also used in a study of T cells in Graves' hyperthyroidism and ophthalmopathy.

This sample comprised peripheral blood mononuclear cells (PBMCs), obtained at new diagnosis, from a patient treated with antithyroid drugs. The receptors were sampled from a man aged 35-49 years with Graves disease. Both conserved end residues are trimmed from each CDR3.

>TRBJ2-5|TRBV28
ATSAGPPGGGQETQY
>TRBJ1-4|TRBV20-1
SARRGSNEKLF
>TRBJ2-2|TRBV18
ASSPGTGKSGELF
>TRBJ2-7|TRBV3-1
ASSPWDGIGEQY
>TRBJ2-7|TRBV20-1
SARGGQGAVGNEQY
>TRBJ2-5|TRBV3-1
ASSQDMRSETQY
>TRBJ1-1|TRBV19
AIRTNTEAF
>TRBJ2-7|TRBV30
AWWGGKDEQY
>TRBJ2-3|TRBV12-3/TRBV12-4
ASSFWASGTDTQY
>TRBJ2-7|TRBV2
ASTGGTSGRARQY
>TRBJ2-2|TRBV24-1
ATSDPLRAGELF
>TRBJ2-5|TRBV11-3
ASSLDVAGGETQY
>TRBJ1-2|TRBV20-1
SARARGAGYGYT
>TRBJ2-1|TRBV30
AWNPGNSNSYNEQF
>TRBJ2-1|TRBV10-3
AIWEGGNEQF
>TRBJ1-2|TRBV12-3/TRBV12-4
ASSPSGGGGGYT
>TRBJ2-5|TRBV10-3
AIREGTGPETQY
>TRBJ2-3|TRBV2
ASRSLPGDTQY
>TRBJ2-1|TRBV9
ASSVRGSKGEQF
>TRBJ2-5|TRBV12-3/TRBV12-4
ASSLATAPNEQY
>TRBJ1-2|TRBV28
ASSLFSYGYT
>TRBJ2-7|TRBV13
ASSLGQGQPFKQY
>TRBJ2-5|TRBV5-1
ASSLAASGETQY
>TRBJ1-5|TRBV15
ATSNSQGARGNQPQH
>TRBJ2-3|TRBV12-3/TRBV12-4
ASSLAGPSTDTQY
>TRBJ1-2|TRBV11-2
ASSSHTGNYGYT
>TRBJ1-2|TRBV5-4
ASSLGGESYGYT
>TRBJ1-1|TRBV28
AGPGTGVKNTEAF
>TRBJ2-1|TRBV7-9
ASSLGGLAYYNEQF
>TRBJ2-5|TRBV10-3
AISEPEETQY
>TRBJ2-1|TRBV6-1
ASSPHYEQF
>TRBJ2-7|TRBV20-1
SAPGLASPYEQY